This T cell receptor beta chain stems from a study of blood T cell repertoires in COVID-19. Overall study: COVID-19 samples from acute and convalescent phases originated in the United States, Italy and Spain.

Germline CDR1 LNHDA, CDR2 SQIVND (reference sequence). The CDR3 spans 14 residues. V was shortened by 3 bases and J by 2 bases, with 10 bases between the two germline ends. Using immunoSEQ multiplex PCR, the repertoire was profiled, and TCRdb retains in-frame clones only, with some absent. The sample shows about 35,000 clones, over 80% of them seen only once. The chain employs TRBV19 and TRBJ1-2; unclear D gene. This clonotype originated in an elderly man with active COVID-19. The sequenced material came from peripheral blood. CDR3 loop: CASSIPGNNYGYTF. Written as DNA, the CDR3 is TGTGCCAGTAGTATTCCCGGGAACAACTATGGCTACACCTTC.